One and the same sample provided the 5 T cell receptor beta chains below, sequenced in a study of sequential checkpoint blockade in melanoma. Noted treatment: randomized to nivolumab then ipilimumab (arm A) or the reverse (arm B). Assay: immunoSEQ multiplex PCR; the TCRdb copy retains only in-frame clones and omits some. The top ten hold about a third of the sample, which has 13,000 or so clones, 55% to 75% seen once. Sequencing used CD8+ T cells sorted from blood (inferred from file names), obtained from a patient given nivolumab and ipilimumab in sequence. The receptors were gathered from a human donor with melanoma.

The genes are TRBV11-2 and TRBJ1-1; D is perhaps TRBD1 (6 bases). The germline V and J ends were trimmed by 4 bases and 6 bases, with 18 bases remaining between them. CDR3 length: 15 residues. Looked up from germline, CDR1 is SGHAT and CDR2 is FQNNGV. The CDR3 is CASSSLRWGGSEAFF. CDR3 bases: TGTGCCAGCAGCTCCCTAAGGTGGGGGGGCTCTGAAGCTTTCTTT.

Here the CDR3 reads CASSFTSGSHYEQYF. For the CDR3, the DNA is TGTGCCAGCAGCTTTACTAGCGGGAGCCACTACGAGCAGTACTTC. This chain uses TRBV11-2 with TRBJ2-7; 11 bases agree with TRBD2. J gave up 3 bases and V 3 bases, and 4 bases lay outside the gene matches. The germline V gene encodes CDR1 SGHAT and CDR2 FQNNGV. The CDR3 length is 15 residues.

The J gene is TRBJ1-2, the V gene TRBV19, with 10 bases aligning to TRBD1. The trim removed 5 bases at V and 5 bases at J, leaving 2 bases unmatched. Germline CDR1 is LNHDA and CDR2 is SQIVND (reference sequence). The CDR3 is 13 amino acids. The CDR3 coding sequence is TGTGCCAGTAGTTGGGGACAGGGGTATGGCTACACCTTC. It translates to CASSWGQGYGYTF.

As to this clone: Different DNA sequences within this sample yield the same CDR3. The chain has TRBV30 and TRBJ2-7; 10 bases are a match to TRBD1. CDR3 length: 14 residues. The germline gives CDR1 GTSNPN, CDR2 SVGIG (reference sequence). Trimming cost V 3 bases and J 3 bases; bases outside gene matches: 5. The CDR3 DNA sequence: TGTGCCTGGAGCATAGGGACAGGGGTCTACGAGCAGTACTTC. Translating it yields CAWSIGTGVYEQYF.

The V gene is TRBV18, the J gene TRBJ2-1, with TRBD2 identical over 7 bases. This CDR3 spans 15 amino acids. V lost 2 bases and J lost 6; bases outside the gene matches: 7. Per germline, CDR1 KGHSH and CDR2 LQKENI. The CDR3 DNA is TGTGCCAGCTCACCAGAGGACACGGGGGGCAATGAGCAGTTCTTC. Translating gives CASSPEDTGGNEQFF.